This TCR beta chain was found in a study of early T cells in non-severe SARS-CoV-2 infection. Study-level findings and limits: Anti-spike CD8 responses were favored in VDJdb matching, and private and CD4 specificities were missed.

This clonotype has just a few counts. Its target is unknown. The junction had 6 bases not matched to a gene; V was cut back by 3 bases and J by 6 bases. The germline CDR1 and CDR2 sequences are SEHNR and FQNEAQ (reference sequence). The CDR3 totals 15 residues. Molecules of cDNA were individually given unique molecular identifiers that were attached to them. TCRdb redid the calling of the 5' RACE reads with MiXCR, one entry per CDR3 protein. The sample shows approximately 84,000 distinct CDR3 sequences, approximately 15% of them seen only once. Sequencing was carried out using whole blood. This chain links TRBV7-9 with TRBJ2-3; 10 positions agree with TRBD2. The sequence derives from an adult who was a healthcare worker with PCR-confirmed SARS-CoV-2 infection or an uninfected control (not recorded which). The CDR3 region is CASSFVGTSVDTQYF. The CDR3 DNA reads as TGTGCCAGCAGCTTTGTCGGGACTAGCGTTGATACGCAGTATTTT.